This T cell receptor (beta chain) was captured in a study of T cells in Graves' hyperthyroidism and ophthalmopathy. The CDR3 sequence is 12 residues long. The germline V gene has CDR1 MNHNS and CDR2 SASEGT. Trimming took 0 bases from V and 5 from J, leaving 5 bases between them. This clonotype has a count of ten or more. Regions amplified from RNA transcripts were the TCR beta CDR3 regions. First-round RT-PCR targeting the TCR CDR3 was performed with the HTBI primer set. TCRdb fed the multiplex PCR reads into MiXCR, producing one record per CDR3 protein. The data show around 300,000 distinct CDR3 sequences, 22% seen once.

The gene calls are TRBV6-1 and TRBJ2-7; no definite D call. This sequence was found in a man under 40 with Graves' ophthalmopathy. The specimen was blood. The CDR3 coding sequence is TGTGCCAGCAGTGAAGCAGGGAACGAGCAGTACTTC. This codes for CASSEAGNEQYF.